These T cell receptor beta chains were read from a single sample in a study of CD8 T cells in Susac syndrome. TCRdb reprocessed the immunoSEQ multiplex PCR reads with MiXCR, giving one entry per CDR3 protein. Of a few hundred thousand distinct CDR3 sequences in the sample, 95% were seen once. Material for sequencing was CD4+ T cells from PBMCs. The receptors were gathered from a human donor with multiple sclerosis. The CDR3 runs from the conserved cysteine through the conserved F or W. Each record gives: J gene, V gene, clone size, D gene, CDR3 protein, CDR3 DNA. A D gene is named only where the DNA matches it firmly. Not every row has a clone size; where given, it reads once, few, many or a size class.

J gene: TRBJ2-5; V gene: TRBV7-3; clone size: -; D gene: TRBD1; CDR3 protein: CASSGDTGVGKTQYF; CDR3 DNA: TGTGCCAGCAGCGGGGACACAGGGGTGGGGAAGACCCAGTACTTC
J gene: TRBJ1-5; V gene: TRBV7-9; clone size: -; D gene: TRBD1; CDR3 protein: CASSFGGQGNQPQHF; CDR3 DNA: TGTGCCAGCAGCTTTGGTGGACAGGGCAATCAGCCCCAGCATTTT
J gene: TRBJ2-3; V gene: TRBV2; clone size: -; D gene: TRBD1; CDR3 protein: CASSESWTGGVDTQYF; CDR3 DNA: TGTGCCAGCAGTGAATCCTGGACAGGGGGCGTGGATACGCAGTATTTT
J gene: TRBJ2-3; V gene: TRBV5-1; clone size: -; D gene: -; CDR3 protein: CASRLIGLEVDTQYF; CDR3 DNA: TGCGCCAGCAGATTGATCGGGCTGGAGGTCGATACGCAGTATTTT
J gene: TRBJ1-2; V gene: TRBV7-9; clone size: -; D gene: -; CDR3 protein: CASSIAGGPNNGYTF; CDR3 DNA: TGTGCCAGCAGCATCGCGGGGGGCCCTAACAATGGCTACACCTTC
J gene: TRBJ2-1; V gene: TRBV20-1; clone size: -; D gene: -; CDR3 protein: CSARLDWGEQFF; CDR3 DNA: TGCAGTGCTCGACTAGACTGGGGTGAGCAGTTCTTC
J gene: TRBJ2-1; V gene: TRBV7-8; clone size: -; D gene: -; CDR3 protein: CASSLLGQSEQFF; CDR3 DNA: TGTGCCAGCAGCTTATTGGGTCAGAGTGAGCAGTTCTTC
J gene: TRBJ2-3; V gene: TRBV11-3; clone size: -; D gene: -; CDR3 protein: CASSGPSTDTQYF; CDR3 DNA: TGTGCCAGCAGTGGGCCTAGCACAGATACGCAGTATTTT
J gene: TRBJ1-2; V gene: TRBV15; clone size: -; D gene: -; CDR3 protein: CATSRDREGGVHGYTF; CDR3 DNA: TGTGCCACCAGCAGAGATCGCGAGGGTGGGGTCCATGGCTACACCTTC
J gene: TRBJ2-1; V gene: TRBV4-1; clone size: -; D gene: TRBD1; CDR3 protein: CASSQFMDRFGYNEQFF; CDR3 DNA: TGCGCCAGCAGCCAATTTATGGACAGGTTCGGTTACAATGAGCAGTTCTTC
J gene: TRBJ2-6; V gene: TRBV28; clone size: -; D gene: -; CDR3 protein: CASTPWERALSGANVLTF; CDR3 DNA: TGTGCCAGCACCCCATGGGAGCGGGCTCTCTCTGGGGCCAACGTCCTGACTTTC
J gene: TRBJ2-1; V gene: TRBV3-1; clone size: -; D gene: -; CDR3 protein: CASRREGNEQFF; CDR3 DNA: TGTGCCAGCCGACGAGAGGGCAATGAGCAGTTCTTC
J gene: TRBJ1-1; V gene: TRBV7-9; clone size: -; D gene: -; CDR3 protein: CASSQDPNTEAFF; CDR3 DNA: TGTGCCAGCAGCCAAGACCCAAACACTGAAGCTTTCTTT
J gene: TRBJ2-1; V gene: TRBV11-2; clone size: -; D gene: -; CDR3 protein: CASSRGEQFF; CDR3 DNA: TGTGCCAGCAGTCGGGGTGAGCAGTTCTTC
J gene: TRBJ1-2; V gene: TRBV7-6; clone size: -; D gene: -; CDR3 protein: CASSPIIAGSGYTF; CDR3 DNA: TGTGCCAGCAGCCCCATCATTGCGGGCTCTGGCTACACCTTC
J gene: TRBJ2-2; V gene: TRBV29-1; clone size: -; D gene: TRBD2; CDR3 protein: CSLPCGRDNGELFF; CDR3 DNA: TGCAGCTTGCCCTGCGGGAGAGATAACGGGGAGCTGTTTTTT
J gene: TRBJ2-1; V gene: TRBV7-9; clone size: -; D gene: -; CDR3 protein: CASSLEGAGPQFF; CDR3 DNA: TGTGCCAGCAGCTTAGAGGGAGCCGGGCCGCAGTTCTTC
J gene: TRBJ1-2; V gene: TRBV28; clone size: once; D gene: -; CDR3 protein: CASTSRFRHGGYTF; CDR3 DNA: TGTGCCAGCACCTCTCGCTTCCGGCATGGAGGCTACACCTTC
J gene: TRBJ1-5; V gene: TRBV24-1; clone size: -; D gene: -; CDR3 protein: CATLSSAGLNQPQHF; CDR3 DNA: TGTGCCACCCTCTCGTCGGCAGGGCTCAATCAGCCCCAGCATTTT
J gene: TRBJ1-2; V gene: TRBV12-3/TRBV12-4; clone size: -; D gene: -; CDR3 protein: CASTLGINYGYTF; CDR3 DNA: TGTGCCAGCACCCTGGGGATAAACTATGGCTACACCTTC
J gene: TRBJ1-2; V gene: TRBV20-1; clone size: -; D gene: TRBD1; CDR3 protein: CSARQGTVDGYTF; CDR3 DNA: TGCAGTGCTAGGCAAGGGACAGTTGATGGCTACACCTTC
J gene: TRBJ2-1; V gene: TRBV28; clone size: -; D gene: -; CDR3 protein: CASSNTRTAQWHNEQFF; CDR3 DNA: TGTGCCAGCAGTAACACCCGGACGGCACAATGGCACAATGAGCAGTTCTTC
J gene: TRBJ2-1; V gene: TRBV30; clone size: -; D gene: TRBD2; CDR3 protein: CAWSQGLAGVNEQFF; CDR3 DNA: TGTGCCTGGAGCCAGGGACTAGCGGGAGTAAATGAGCAGTTCTTC
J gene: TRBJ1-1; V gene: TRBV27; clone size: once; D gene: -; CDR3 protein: CASRPRTPNTEAFF; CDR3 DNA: TGTGCCAGCAGACCAAGGACGCCGAACACTGAAGCTTTCTTT
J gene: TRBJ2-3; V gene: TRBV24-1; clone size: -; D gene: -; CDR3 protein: CATQSSTDTQYF; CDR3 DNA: TGTGCCACCCAGTCCAGCACAGATACGCAGTATTTT
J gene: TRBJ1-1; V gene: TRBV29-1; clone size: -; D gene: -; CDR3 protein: CSVDLGHMNTEAFF; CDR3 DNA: TGCAGCGTTGATCTGGGACACATGAACACTGAAGCTTTCTTT
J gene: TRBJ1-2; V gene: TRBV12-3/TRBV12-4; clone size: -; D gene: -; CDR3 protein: CASLVRGDYGYTF; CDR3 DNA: TGTGCCAGTCTCGTCAGGGGAGACTATGGCTACACCTTC
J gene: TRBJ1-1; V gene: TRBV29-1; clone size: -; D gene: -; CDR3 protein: CSAQEGLGTEAFF; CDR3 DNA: TGCAGCGCACAAGAGGGGCTGGGGACTGAAGCTTTCTTT
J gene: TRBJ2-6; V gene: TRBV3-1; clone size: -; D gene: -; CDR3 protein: CASSQALASGANVLTF; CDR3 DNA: TGTGCCAGCAGCCAAGCACTAGCTTCTGGGGCCAACGTCCTGACTTTC
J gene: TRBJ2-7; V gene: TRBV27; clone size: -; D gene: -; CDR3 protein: CASSFQGTTYEQYF; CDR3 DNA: TGTGCCAGCAGTTTCCAGGGGACCACCTACGAGCAGTACTTC
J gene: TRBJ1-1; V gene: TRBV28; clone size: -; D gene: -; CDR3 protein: CASSSRGARTEAFF; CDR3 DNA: TGTGCCAGCAGTTCGAGGGGGGCTAGGACTGAAGCTTTCTTT
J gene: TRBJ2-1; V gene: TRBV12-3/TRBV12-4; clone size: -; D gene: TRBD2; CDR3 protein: CASSIAGGVNEQFF; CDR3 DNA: TGTGCCAGCAGCATAGCGGGGGGGGTCAATGAGCAGTTCTTC
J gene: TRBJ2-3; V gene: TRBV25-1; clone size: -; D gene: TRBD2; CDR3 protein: CASSESWTSGPTDTQYF; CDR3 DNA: TGTGCCAGCAGTGAATCCTGGACTAGCGGGCCCACAGATACGCAGTATTTT
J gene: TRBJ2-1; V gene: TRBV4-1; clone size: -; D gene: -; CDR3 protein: CASSQGDGRTVYNEQFF; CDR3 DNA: TGCGCCAGCAGCCAAGGGGACGGACGTACCGTTTACAATGAGCAGTTCTTC
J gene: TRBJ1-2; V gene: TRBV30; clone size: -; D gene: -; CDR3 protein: CAWRPTGDGYGYTF; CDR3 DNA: TGTGCCTGGAGGCCCACGGGGGACGGCTATGGCTACACCTTC
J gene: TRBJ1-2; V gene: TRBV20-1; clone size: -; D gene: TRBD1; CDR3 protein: CSAIRTGTSYGYTF; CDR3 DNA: TGCAGTGCTATCCGGACAGGGACATCCTATGGCTACACCTTC
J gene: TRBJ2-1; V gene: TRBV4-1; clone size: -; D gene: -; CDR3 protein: CASSLQGVSNEQFF; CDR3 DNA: TGCGCCAGCAGCCTACAGGGTGTGAGTAATGAGCAGTTCTTC
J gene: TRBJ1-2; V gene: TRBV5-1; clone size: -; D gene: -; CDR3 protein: CASRPDGVDGYTF; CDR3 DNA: TGCGCCAGCCGACCGGACGGAGTTGATGGCTACACCTTC
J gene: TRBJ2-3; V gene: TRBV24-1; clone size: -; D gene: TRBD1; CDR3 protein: CATSDHRGRDTQYF; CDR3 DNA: TGTGCCACCAGTGATCACAGGGGACGAGATACGCAGTATTTT
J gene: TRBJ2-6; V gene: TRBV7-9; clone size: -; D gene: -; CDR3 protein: CASTRSGTGANVLTF; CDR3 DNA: TGTGCCAGCACCCGATCCGGGACTGGGGCCAACGTCCTGACTTTC
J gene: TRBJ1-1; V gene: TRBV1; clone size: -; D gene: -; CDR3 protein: CTSSVLQGPNTEAFF; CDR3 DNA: TGCACCAGCAGCGTTCTCCAGGGGCCGAACACTGAAGCTTTCTTT
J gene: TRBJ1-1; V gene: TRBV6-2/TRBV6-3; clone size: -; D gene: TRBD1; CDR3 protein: CASSYIPEQGSSTEAFF; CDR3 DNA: TGTGCCAGCAGTTACATCCCCGAACAGGGGTCGTCCACTGAAGCTTTCTTT
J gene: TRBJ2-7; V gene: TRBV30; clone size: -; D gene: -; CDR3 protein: CAWSVLNEQYF; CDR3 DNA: TGTGCCTGGAGTGTATTGAACGAGCAGTACTTC
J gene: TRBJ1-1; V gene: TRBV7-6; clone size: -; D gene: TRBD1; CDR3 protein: CASSPTPTGMNTEAFF; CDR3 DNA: TGTGCCAGCAGCCCAACCCCGACAGGGATGAACACTGAAGCTTTCTTT
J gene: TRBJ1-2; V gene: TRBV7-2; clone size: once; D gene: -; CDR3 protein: CASIRNYGYTF; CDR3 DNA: TGTGCCAGCATCCGAAACTATGGCTACACCTTC
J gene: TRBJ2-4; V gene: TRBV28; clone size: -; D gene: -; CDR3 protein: CATDQRAKNIQYF; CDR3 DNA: TGTGCCACCGATCAACGCGCCAAAAACATTCAGTACTTC
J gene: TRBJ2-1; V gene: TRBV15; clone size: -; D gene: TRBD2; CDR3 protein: CATSRSRTSGEGAYNEQFF; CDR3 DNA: TGTGCCACCAGCAGATCCCGGACTAGTGGGGAAGGGGCCTACAATGAGCAGTTCTTC
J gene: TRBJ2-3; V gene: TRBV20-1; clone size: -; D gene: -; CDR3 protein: CSARDPNSGTDTQYF; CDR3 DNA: TGCAGTGCTAGAGATCCCAATAGCGGCACAGATACGCAGTATTTT